The 6 T cell receptor beta chains in this list originate from one sample, sequenced in a study of blood T cell repertoires in COVID-19. Sequencing used immunoSEQ multiplex PCR; TCRdb keeps in-frame clones, though not all of them. Here the sample spans a few hundred thousand clones, roughly 90% being singletons. The sequencing sample was made of PBMCs or T cells enriched from blood (not recorded which). These receptors all come from a woman in her thirties or forties who had recovered from COVID-19.

The chain carries TRBV27 and TRBJ1-1; D call uncertain. Looked up from germline, CDR1 is MNHEY and CDR2 is SMNVEV (reference sequence). V was shortened by 8 bases and J by 0 bases, with 19 bases between the two germline ends. The CDR3 covers 16 residues. CDR3 residues: CASSQSGKGLNTEAFF. DNA for the CDR3: TGTGCCAGCTCACAATCGGGGAAAGGCTTGAACACTGAAGCTTTCTTT.

The genes are TRBV5-4 and TRBJ2-3, with 10 bases lining up with TRBD2. Germline V gene sequence: CDR1 SGHNT, CDR2 YYREEE (reference sequence). This CDR3 comprises 16 residues. V lost 4 bases and J lost 1; bases outside the gene matches: 6. The CDR3 region is CASSRPSGRGTDTQYF. The CDR3 DNA is TGTGCCAGCAGCCGCCCTAGCGGGAGAGGCACAGATACGCAGTATTTT.

This clone was picked up one time. J is TRBJ1-2 and V is TRBV4-2; TRBD1 agrees at 7 bases. The CDR3 is 15 residues long. Germline V gene sequence: CDR1 LGHNA, CDR2 YNFKEQ. V gave up 1 base and J gave up 6 bases; unmatched junction bases: 8. CDR3 loop: CASSQVGDSEHGYTF. The DNA for the CDR3 is TGTGCCAGCAGCCAAGTCGGGGACAGCGAGCATGGCTACACCTTC.

The CDR3 sequence: CASSLKGTGVRTDTQYF. As DNA, the CDR3 is TGTGCCAGCAGCTTGAAAGGCACAGGGGTCCGCACAGATACGCAGTATTTT. The V gene is TRBV5-8, the J gene TRBJ2-3; 7 bases map to TRBD1. The germline V gene has CDR1 SGHTS and CDR2 YDEGEE. J gave up 1 base and V 1 base, and 9 bases lay outside the gene matches. The CDR3 loop spans 17 amino acids.

This sequence joins TRBV7-2 and TRBJ2-3, with D maybe TRBD2 (6 bases). Per germline, CDR1 SGHTA and CDR2 FQGNSA. The ends were cut back, 2 bases at V and 6 bases at J, with 15 bases in the middle. The CDR3 has 15 amino acids. The CDR3 is CASSLSGGPMDTQYF. The CDR3 DNA sequence: TGTGCCAGCAGCTTAAGTGGAGGGCCAATGGATACGCAGTATTTT.

The genes are TRBV11-2 and TRBJ1-3; 9 bases align to TRBD1. The CDR3 totals 16 residues. Looked up from germline, CDR1 is SGHAT and CDR2 is FQNNGV. V shed 4 bases, J shed 5 bases, and the junction held 9 bases outside the gene matches. The chain's CDR3 is CASSSGGGQGRNTIYF. CDR3 nucleotide sequence: TGTGCCAGCAGCTCCGGCGGGGGACAGGGACGAAACACCATATATTTT.